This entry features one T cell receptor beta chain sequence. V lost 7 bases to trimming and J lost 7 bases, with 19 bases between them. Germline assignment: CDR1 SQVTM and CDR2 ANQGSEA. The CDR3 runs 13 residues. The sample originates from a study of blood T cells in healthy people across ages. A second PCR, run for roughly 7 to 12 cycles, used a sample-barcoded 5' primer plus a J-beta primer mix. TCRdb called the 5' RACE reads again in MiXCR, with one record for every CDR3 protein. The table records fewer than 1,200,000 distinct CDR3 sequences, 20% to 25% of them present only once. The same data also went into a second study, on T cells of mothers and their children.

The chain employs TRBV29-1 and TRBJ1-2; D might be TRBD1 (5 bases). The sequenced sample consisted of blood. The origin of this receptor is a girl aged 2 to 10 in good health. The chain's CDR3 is CSASGTVVSGYTF. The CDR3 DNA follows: TGCAGCGCTTCAGGGACGGTAGTGAGTGGCTACACCTTC.